This TCR beta chain originates from a study of vaccination and CD4 T cells after COVID-19. Study as a whole: Overlapping SARS-CoV-2, HCoV-NL63, HCoV-OC43 and HCoV-229E spike peptides stimulated the cells. The authors gave control cultures a CEFX pool, an HIV-1 Nef pool, or no peptide.

As for this clonotype: Its antigen is unidentified. Sequence at one end of the junction differs from germline and may be a read error.

The study sequenced cultured CD4+ T cell DNA using the Oncomine TCR Beta short-read assay. One entry per CDR3 protein, called by TCRdb with MiXCR from the PCR reads. The top ten hold roughly a sixth of the sample, which has under 20,000 distinct CDR3 sequences, around 40% seen once. Germline assignment: CDR1 SSHAT and CDR2 FNYEAQ (reference sequence). There are 15 residues in the CDR3. Time point given: late sampling 161 to 241 days after vaccination in three convalescent patients. Treatment denoted: roughly ten-day PBMC culture with coronavirus spike peptide pools or control peptides (ViraFEST assay).

The V gene is TRBV7-7, the J gene TRBJ2-5, with D tentatively TRBD2 (5 bases). The sample consisted of CD4+ T cells from blood, cultured in vitro, taken about 7 months after SARS-CoV-2 vaccination. This TCR was sampled from a human donor who had recovered from COVID-19. The CDR3 sequence: CASSLEFRGQETQYF. CDR3 coding DNA: TGTGCTAGCAGCTTAGAATTCCGGGGCCAAGAGACCCAGTACTTC.